A single T cell receptor beta chain is shown here with its context. In the original processing: Amplification from reference gene primers served as the basis for estimated nucleated cell counts. Here immunoSEQ multiplex PCR was the method, and the copy in TCRdb shows in-frame clones only, minus some. The V and J calls and clone size are taken from that table; D and trimming were inferred from the DNA. The repertoire includes about 310,000 clones, over 75% of them detected once, and 7.8% sits in the top ten. These data belong to a study of blood T cell repertoires in COVID-19. Study context: COVID-19 samples from acute and convalescent phases originated in the United States, Italy and Spain.

The CDR3 contains 13 residues. Trimming took 6 bases from V and 2 from J, leaving 10 bases between them. Germline assignment: CDR1 LGHNA and CDR2 YSLEER. This clonotype originated in a woman between 50 and 59 years old who had recovered from COVID-19. This chain uses TRBV4-3 with TRBJ1-1; D is uncertain. Sequencing used peripheral blood. The CDR3 region is CASRRELNTEAFF. In DNA form, the CDR3 reads TGCGCCAGCAGGAGGGAACTCAACACTGAAGCTTTCTTT.